These T cell receptor beta chains were read from a single sample in a study of beta chain features in type 1 diabetes. TCRdb's table, derived via immunoSEQ multiplex PCR, lists solely in-frame clones and lacks some. The top ten hold 0.02% to 0.03% of the sample, which has some 900,000 clones, roughly a sixth seen once. The source material was naive CD4+ T cells from blood. All receptors come from a woman under 30 in good health. The CDR3 runs from the conserved cysteine through the conserved F or W. Fields, in order: V gene, J gene, D gene, clone size, CDR3 protein, CDR3 DNA. The D gene is left open where the match is weak. The size entry is marked missing in some rows and otherwise reads once, few, many or a size class.

v_call: TRBV6-5
j_call: TRBJ1-1
d_call: TRBD1
clone_size: .
cdr3_aa: CASSYWGQGDTEAFF
cdr3_nt: TGTGCCAGCAGTTACTGGGGACAGGGGGACACTGAAGCTTTCTTT

v_call: TRBV13
j_call: TRBJ1-5
d_call: .
clone_size: .
cdr3_aa: CASSSGGHSQPQHF
cdr3_nt: TGTGCCAGCAGCTCTGGCGGCCATTCGCAGCCCCAGCATTTT

v_call: TRBV28
j_call: TRBJ2-7
d_call: .
clone_size: .
cdr3_aa: CASRRVRVPNYEQYF
cdr3_nt: TGTGCCAGCAGACGTGTACGGGTCCCGAACTACGAGCAGTACTTC

v_call: TRBV6-1
j_call: TRBJ2-5
d_call: .
clone_size: .
cdr3_aa: CASSSVEETQYF
cdr3_nt: TGTGCCAGCAGTTCGGTGGAAGAGACCCAGTACTTC

v_call: TRBV7-9
j_call: TRBJ2-5
d_call: .
clone_size: few
cdr3_aa: CASSLLGPPGAQYF
cdr3_nt: TGTGCCAGCAGCTTATTGGGCCCACCGGGGGCCCAGTACTTC

v_call: TRBV19
j_call: TRBJ1-5
d_call: .
clone_size: few
cdr3_aa: CASKPRGPQPQHF
cdr3_nt: TGTGCCAGTAAACCGCGAGGGCCCCAGCCCCAGCATTTT

v_call: TRBV2
j_call: TRBJ1-5
d_call: .
clone_size: few
cdr3_aa: CAASRSVRDQPQHF
cdr3_nt: TGTGCCGCCTCGAGATCGGTTCGGGATCAGCCCCAGCATTTT

v_call: TRBV28
j_call: TRBJ1-5
d_call: .
clone_size: .
cdr3_aa: CASRPSGGRWNQPQHF
cdr3_nt: TGTGCCAGCAGACCATCGGGGGGGAGATGGAATCAGCCCCAGCATTTT

v_call: TRBV5-4
j_call: TRBJ2-3
d_call: .
clone_size: few
cdr3_aa: CASTPGLNTQYF
cdr3_nt: TGTGCCAGCACCCCGGGACTTAATACGCAGTATTTT

v_call: TRBV18
j_call: TRBJ2-7
d_call: .
clone_size: .
cdr3_aa: CASSPPGAGARNSYEQYF
cdr3_nt: TGTGCCAGCTCACCACCCGGCGCTGGGGCCCGAAACTCCTACGAGCAGTACTTC

v_call: TRBV7-9
j_call: TRBJ2-2
d_call: TRBD1
clone_size: .
cdr3_aa: CASSSRTGKDTGELFF
cdr3_nt: TGTGCCAGCAGCTCTAGGACAGGGAAGGACACCGGGGAGCTGTTTTTT

v_call: TRBV5-1
j_call: TRBJ2-1
d_call: TRBD2
clone_size: .
cdr3_aa: CASSLLAEYNEQFF
cdr3_nt: TGCGCCAGCAGCTTGCTAGCGGAATACAATGAGCAGTTCTTC

v_call: TRBV7-2
j_call: TRBJ2-1
d_call: .
clone_size: few
cdr3_aa: CASSSGLYNEQFF
cdr3_nt: TGTGCCAGCAGCTCCGGACTGTACAATGAGCAGTTCTTC

v_call: TRBV7-3
j_call: TRBJ2-2
d_call: TRBD2
clone_size: .
cdr3_aa: CASSLKGTINTGELFF
cdr3_nt: TGTGCCAGCAGCTTAAAAGGGACTATCAACACCGGGGAGCTGTTTTTT

v_call: TRBV5-6
j_call: TRBJ2-5
d_call: TRBD2
clone_size: .
cdr3_aa: CASSLWSSGYGTQYF
cdr3_nt: TGTGCCAGCAGCTTGTGGTCTAGCGGATACGGGACCCAGTACTTC

v_call: TRBV28
j_call: TRBJ2-7
d_call: .
clone_size: .
cdr3_aa: CASSFGTMRYEQYF
cdr3_nt: TGTGCCAGCAGTTTCGGGACAATGCGGTACGAGCAGTACTTC

v_call: TRBV10-3
j_call: TRBJ2-7
d_call: .
clone_size: .
cdr3_aa: CAISESAGGYEQYF
cdr3_nt: TGTGCCATCAGTGAGTCGGCAGGGGGGTACGAGCAGTACTTC

v_call: TRBV28
j_call: TRBJ2-7
d_call: .
clone_size: .
cdr3_aa: CASSFPSQGLYEQYF
cdr3_nt: TGTGCCAGCAGTTTTCCTTCTCAGGGCTTGTACGAGCAGTACTTC

v_call: TRBV7-9
j_call: TRBJ2-7
d_call: .
clone_size: few
cdr3_aa: CASSLSGPYEQYF
cdr3_nt: TGTGCCAGCAGCCTCTCGGGGCCCTACGAGCAGTACTTC

v_call: TRBV28
j_call: TRBJ1-4
d_call: .
clone_size: .
cdr3_aa: CASRRSGGDGRRGKLFF
cdr3_nt: TGTGCCAGCAGGCGTTCCGGAGGGGATGGCCGCCGGGGGAAACTGTTTTTT

v_call: TRBV7-2
j_call: TRBJ2-7
d_call: TRBD1
clone_size: .
cdr3_aa: CASSEPGTGTYEQYF
cdr3_nt: TGTGCCAGCAGCGAGCCCGGGACAGGGACCTACGAGCAGTACTTC

v_call: TRBV28
j_call: TRBJ2-7
d_call: .
clone_size: .
cdr3_aa: CASSLTHRFEQYF
cdr3_nt: TGTGCCAGCAGTTTGACCCATCGTTTCGAGCAGTACTTC

v_call: TRBV7-3
j_call: TRBJ2-1
d_call: TRBD1
clone_size: .
cdr3_aa: CASSKNPGQVYNEQFF
cdr3_nt: TGTGCCAGCAGCAAAAATCCGGGACAGGTTTACAATGAGCAGTTCTTC

v_call: TRBV19
j_call: TRBJ2-1
d_call: .
clone_size: .
cdr3_aa: CASSFLAGEQFF
cdr3_nt: TGTGCCAGTAGTTTCCTAGCAGGGGAGCAGTTCTTC

v_call: TRBV19
j_call: TRBJ1-5
d_call: .
clone_size: .
cdr3_aa: CATQRRDSNQPQHF
cdr3_nt: TGTGCCACCCAGCGCCGGGATAGCAATCAGCCCCAGCATTTT

v_call: TRBV20-1
j_call: TRBJ2-5
d_call: .
clone_size: few
cdr3_aa: CSANRGETQYF
cdr3_nt: TGCAGTGCTAACCGGGGAGAGACCCAGTACTTC

v_call: TRBV18
j_call: TRBJ2-5
d_call: TRBD2
clone_size: few
cdr3_aa: CASSLTSGNWETQYF
cdr3_nt: TGTGCCAGCTCACTGACTAGCGGGAATTGGGAGACCCAGTACTTC

v_call: TRBV4-3
j_call: TRBJ2-2
d_call: .
clone_size: .
cdr3_aa: CASSQDSRLVNTGELFF
cdr3_nt: TGCGCCAGCAGCCAAGATTCCAGACTAGTGAACACCGGGGAGCTGTTTTTT

v_call: TRBV28
j_call: TRBJ2-5
d_call: TRBD2
clone_size: few
cdr3_aa: CASSLAGGQETQYF
cdr3_nt: TGTGCCAGCAGTTTAGCGGGAGGCCAAGAGACCCAGTACTTC

v_call: TRBV7-6
j_call: TRBJ1-1
d_call: TRBD1
clone_size: few
cdr3_aa: CASSLATITGGTDEAFF
cdr3_nt: TGTGCCAGCAGCTTGGCGACAATAACAGGGGGTACGGATGAAGCTTTCTTT

v_call: TRBV2
j_call: TRBJ1-4
d_call: .
clone_size: .
cdr3_aa: CATSRINEKLFF
cdr3_nt: TGTGCCACCTCAAGAATAAATGAAAAACTGTTTTTT

v_call: TRBV5-4
j_call: TRBJ2-5
d_call: .
clone_size: .
cdr3_aa: CASSLGGTQETQYF
cdr3_nt: TGTGCCAGCAGCTTGGGTGGGACACAAGAGACCCAGTACTTC